What follows describes a single TCR beta chain. This clonotype was recorded a few times. The antigen it binds to is not known. The input lacks base qualities; no much larger clone sits a single base away. Including the terminal cysteine and phenylalanine, the CDR3 comprises 19 residues. Just CDR3 DNA is preserved here, 57 bases in frame from base 1. Trimming removed 2 bases from V and 7 bases from J; the gene matches leave 20 bases unexplained. CDR1 LGHNA and CDR2 YSLEER were looked up in the germline V gene. The data were obtained in a study of blood T cells in healthy people across ages (dated by TCRdb to about 2015). Some background on the complete study: Template switching captured roughly one uniquely barcoded TCR beta cDNA molecule per two T cells in model experiments. To track age-related changes in TCR beta repertoire diversity, the study relied on deep sequencing normalized with unique cDNA molecular identifiers. Four age groups were formed from the donors: young (average approximately 16 years), middle-aged (just under 40), aged (62) and long-lived (roughly 81). To avoid experimental bias, donors of different ages were randomly spread across the sequencing lanes. Using the same blood draw, the study looked at two additional independent replicas of 1 million unique cDNA reads for two donors, one aged 18 to 29 and the other aged 80 or older. General conclusions and limits of the study: As age increased, observed TCR beta diversity per million T cells dropped in a roughly linear way, and a significant reduction was already evident by age about 40. The long-lived group showed more naive CD4+ T cells, fewer expanded clones and increased TCR diversity than the aged group, suggesting age selection. Because profiling used bulk unsorted PBMCs, naive and antigen-experienced compartments could not be compared conclusively. Because donor CMV infection status was unknown, age-related changes in expanded clonotypes were potentially confounded. Observed TCR beta diversity correlated strongly with the percentage of naive T cells measured by flow cytometry. Estimates of total diversity based on one million sequenced T cells were regarded as lower bounds and as underestimates.

The donors were a few dozen Caucasian individuals from Russia, aged roughly 6 to 90 years, who were systemically healthy. Each donor gave ten milliliters of peripheral blood, collected into EDTA-treated Vacutainer tubes. Ficoll-Paque density-gradient centrifugation was used to isolate PBMCs, with at least 7 million obtained per sample. Trizol reagent was used to extract total RNA from PBMCs, with at least 5.5 micrograms per sample. For every donor, flow cytometry on a PBMC aliquot measured the percentage of naive CD45RAhigh/CD27high T cells. The library was produced with 5' RACE. TCRdb lists the instrument as Illumina HiSeq 2500. The second PCR ran for about 6 to 12 cycles and used a J-beta primer mix along with a sample-barcoded 5' primer. Each TCR beta cDNA molecule received a unique molecular identifier from a template-switch 5' adaptor carrying 12 random nucleotides. At least 2.5 million CDR3-containing paired-end reads were obtained from each sample. First-strand cDNA was synthesized from all RNA with the Mint cDNA synthesis kit, primed by a TRBC-specific oligonucleotide. Following uracil-DNA glycosylase treatment, all cDNA underwent a first 18-cycle PCR with the universal primers M1SS and BC2_uni_R. In the source study's methods: For normalization, 1 million high-quality reads, each with a distinct molecular identifier, were randomly selected from each sample. Instead of being binned into consensus sequences, reads that shared molecular identifiers were thrown out. MiTCR, with a Q25 quality threshold and the strictest error-elimination algorithm, was used for CDR3 identification, clonotype clustering and error correction. A nonparametric unseen species model with Euler transformation was used to estimate a lower bound on total TCR beta diversity. TCRdb reran the public reads through fastp at Q25 and MiXCR, keeping productive beta chains. Under each unique CDR3 protein, matching rows form one entry showing the most common genes and DNA. TCRdb's processing, not the authors' own work, is the source of the V and J calls. Within this sample are roughly 2 million distinct CDR3 sequences, with around 48% of them counted one time only. The ten largest clonotypes hold over 2% of the sample.

This receptor was identified in a woman aged 40-49 years in good health. The rearranged chain carries TRBV4-3 and TRBJ2-4; TRBD2 lines up with 7 middle nucleotides. Sequences were obtained from blood. The nucleotide sequence is given as TGCGCCAGCAGCCAATACTACGCCTTCGGCGGGGGTCGGCAGAACATTCAGTACTTC. Translation gives CASSQYYAFGGGRQNIQYF.